This TCR beta chain was profiled in a study of T-cell reconstitution after alpha-beta-depleted transplantation in children. This clonotype was observed a handful of times. During its preparation, the TCRbeta library received unique molecular identifiers. Each CDR3 protein gets one entry after TCRdb re-called the PCR reads with MiXCR. The sample gives 250,000 to 400,000 distinct CDR3 sequences, 23% of which show up once; roughly 11% is in the top ten. Germline V gene data show CDR1 as KGHSH and CDR2 as LQKENI. CDR3 length: 15 amino acids. V lost 2 bases, J lost 6 bases, and 7 bases stayed unmatched. The receptor's source is a male patient between 10 and 17 years old who had a stem cell transplant for acute lymphoblastic leukemia, so the T cells may come from the graft donor. The rearrangement uses TRBV18 and TRBJ1-1; 9 bases align to TRBD1. Sequencing used PBMCs, mostly from graft donor cells, obtained 180 days after TCRalphabeta/CD19-depleted stem cell transplant. CDR3 sequence (DNA): TGTGCCAGCTCACCAACCTTACAGGGGGCGGCTGAAGCTTTCTTT. The encoded protein is CASSPTLQGAAEAFF.